The TCR beta chain under discussion was sequenced for a study of blood T cell repertoires in COVID-19. The data were produced by immunoSEQ multiplex PCR, yet TCRdb's version contains in-frame clones alone and is incomplete. The sample lists roughly 250,000 clones, around 90% seen once, with about 6.9% in the top ten. V shed 6 bases and J shed 3 bases, with 15 bases lying between them. Germline assignment: CDR1 MNHEY and CDR2 SMNVEV (reference sequence). The CDR3 has 14 amino acids. Sequencing was carried out using PBMCs or T cells enriched from blood (not recorded which). The receptor was derived from a woman between 25 and 40 years old with acute COVID-19. The chain employs TRBV27 and TRBJ2-7; D might be TRBD1 (5 bases). This CDR3 is CASRPRQTNYEQYF. The CDR3 DNA reads as TGTGCCAGCAGACCTAGACAGACGAACTACGAGCAGTACTTC.